The clone carrying this TCR beta chain was detected once. What it binds is not known. These data are taken from a study of yellow fever vaccine responses in identical twins. Points from the study as a whole: Twins' vaccine T cell response reportedly gave the appearance of partial convergence and partial personalization.

TCRdb used MiXCR to reprocess the RT-PCR reads, holding one entry per CDR3 protein. The sample lists 15,000 to 20,000 distinct CDR3 sequences, around 67% seen once, with about 7.7% in the top ten. The CDR3 runs to 14 residues. Per the germline V gene, CDR1 is WSHSY and CDR2 is SAAADI. The V gene end was trimmed by 3 bases and the J gene end by 4 bases; junction bases not matched to a gene: 5. This sequence was found in a woman under 30 who received the yellow fever vaccine. The material was T cells from blood (PBMCs), unsorted or a sorted subset (not recorded which), obtained before or after yellow fever vaccination (not recorded which). The chain uses TRBV10-2 and TRBJ1-2, with 7 bases fitting TRBD1. CDR3 DNA sequence: TGCGCCAGCAGTGACGACAGGGTTTTCTATGGCTACACCTTC. This gives the protein CASSDDRVFYGYTF.